These T cell receptor beta chains were read from a single sample in a study of technical replicates of blood from a handful of donors. Clones were read by immunoSEQ multiplex PCR, and TCRdb kept only the in-frame ones, dropping some. The sample records 65,000 to 90,000 clones, about 93% being singletons. The sample comprised T cells isolated from PBMCs. The receptors come from a human donor in good health. CDR3s include the opening cysteine and the closing phenylalanine or tryptophan. A D gene is named only where the DNA matches it firmly.

j_call v_call d_call cdr3_aa cdr3_nt
TRBJ1-2 TRBV5-5 TRBD1 CASSSSSLGQGYGYTF TGTGCCAGCAGTTCCTCTTCTTTGGGACAGGGATATGGCTACACCTTC
TRBJ2-7 TRBV7-9 TRBD2 CASSLNIQRDGYEQYF TGTGCCAGCAGCTTAAATATCCAGCGGGATGGCTACGAGCAGTACTTC
TRBJ2-3 TRBV12-5 TRBD1 CASGLGQGTDTQYF TGTGCTAGTGGTTTGGGACAGGGAACAGATACGCAGTATTTT
TRBJ2-1 TRBV19 NA CASSINRGANEQFF TGTGCCAGTAGTATTAACCGCGGGGCCAATGAGCAGTTCTTC
TRBJ1-1 TRBV28 NA CASSLGQGNTEAFF TGTGCCAGCAGTTTAGGGCAGGGGAACACTGAAGCTTTCTTT
TRBJ2-3 TRBV28 TRBD2 CATASGPDTQYF TGTGCCACCGCTAGCGGGCCAGATACGCAGTATTTT
TRBJ2-3 TRBV29-1 NA CSEGGYMTDTQYF TGCAGCGAGGGGGGGTATATGACAGATACGCAGTATTTT
TRBJ2-5 TRBV4-1 NA CASSQERRGETQYF TGCGCCAGCAGCCAAGAAAGGAGGGGAGAGACCCAGTACTTC
TRBJ1-1 TRBV4-3 NA CASTDHRVTNTEAFF TGCGCCAGCACCGACCACAGGGTGACGAACACTGAAGCTTTCTTT
TRBJ1-1 TRBV18 NA CASSPGGGNTEAFF TGTGCCAGCTCACCTGGTGGCGGGAACACTGAAGCTTTCTTT
TRBJ1-1 TRBV5-6 NA CASSLVGGEAFF TGTGCCAGCAGCCTAGTGGGTGGGGAAGCTTTCTTT
TRBJ1-2 TRBV9 TRBD1 CASEDKQGPNGYTF TGTGCCAGCGAAGATAAACAGGGGCCTAACGGCTACACCTTC
TRBJ2-6 TRBV4-3 TRBD2 CASSQDPGRFGANVLTF TGCGCCAGCAGCCAGGACCCCGGGAGGTTTGGGGCCAACGTCCTGACTTTC
TRBJ2-3 TRBV7-2 TRBD2 CASSLTLAGARGTDTQYF TGTGCCAGCAGCTTAACCCTAGCGGGAGCACGGGGCACAGATACGCAGTATTTT
TRBJ2-7 TRBV4-3 TRBD1 CASSQDKTGVGEQYF TGCGCCAGCAGCCAAGATAAGACAGGGGTTGGCGAGCAGTACTTC
TRBJ2-3 TRBV4-1 TRBD2 CASSLGTSGRTDTQYF TGCGCCAGCAGCCTAGGGACTAGCGGGAGGACAGATACGCAGTATTTT
TRBJ1-1 TRBV5-5 NA CASSPVLVMNTEAFF TGTGCCAGCAGCCCGGTTCTCGTTATGAACACTGAAGCTTTCTTT
TRBJ2-7 TRBV6-5 NA CASSGQSYEQYF TGTGCCAGCAGTGGACAGTCCTACGAGCAGTACTTC
TRBJ2-4 TRBV6-6 NA CASSWGPGLSIQYF TGTGCCAGCAGTTGGGGGCCCGGTTTAAGCATTCAGTACTTC
TRBJ1-5 TRBV6-5 NA CASRPLLVTQPQHF TGTGCCAGCAGACCTCTCCTAGTCACGCAGCCCCAGCATTTT
TRBJ1-2 TRBV7-8 NA CASSFQNRYGYTF TGTGCCAGCAGCTTCCAGAACAGATATGGCTACACCTTC
TRBJ1-3 TRBV6-5 TRBD1 CASSSPDRAGGNTIYF TGTGCCAGCAGTTCTCCGGACAGGGCGGGAGGAAACACCATATATTTT
TRBJ2-3 TRBV27 NA CASKGVSSTDTQYF TGTGCCAGCAAAGGAGTCTCTAGCACAGATACGCAGTATTTT
TRBJ2-3 TRBV5-1 NA CASSSGVDTQYF TGCGCCAGCAGCTCCGGTGTAGATACGCAGTATTTT
TRBJ2-7 TRBV29-1 TRBD1 CSARTGEGYEQYF TGCAGCGCTCGGACAGGGGAAGGCTACGAGCAGTACTTC
TRBJ2-4 TRBV13 TRBD2 CASSSWGRASGNIQYF TGTGCCAGCAGCTCTTGGGGGAGGGCCTCAGGAAACATTCAGTACTTC
TRBJ2-7 TRBV7-3 TRBD2 CASSLMPSGSHEQYF TGTGCCAGCAGCTTAATGCCTAGCGGGAGCCACGAGCAGTACTTC
TRBJ2-7 TRBV15 NA CATSRDLTSRTYEQYF TGTGCCACCAGCAGAGATTTAACTAGTAGAACCTACGAGCAGTACTTC